The 14 T cell receptor beta chains presented below share a single source sample, sequenced in a study of cytomegalovirus exposure and HLA in healthy donors. PCR employed 60 Vbeta and 13 Jbeta primers. Profiling relied on immunoSEQ multiplex PCR, and the TCRdb table lists in-frame clones only, not all of them. The table gives over 55,000 clones; the top ten clones make up around 15% of it. The material sequenced was PBMCs. All receptors come from a boy between 10 and 17 years old in good health and CMV-seronegative.

The CDR3 DNA is TGCGCCAGCAGCCAAGGAGGCGGGAGCCTAGAGACCCAGTACTTC. It is translated as CASSQGGGSLETQYF. The V and J genes are TRBV4-3 and TRBJ2-5; TRBD2 aligns across 7 bases. Germline CDR1 is LGHNA and CDR2 is YSLEER. This CDR3 region has 15 residues. The V gene end was trimmed by 1 base and the J gene end by 4 bases; junction bases not matched to a gene: 6.

This CDR3 is CASSGSSVNYGYTF. The CDR3 region has the DNA TGTGCCAGCAGTGGGTCGTCGGTCAACTATGGCTACACCTTC. The gene calls are TRBV2 and TRBJ1-2; D not certain. The V gene's germline CDR1 is SNHLY and CDR2 FYNNEI. V was clipped by 4 bases and J by 2 bases, with 11 bases between them. CDR3 length: 14 amino acids.

The V call is TRBV19, the J call TRBJ1-2; D is undetermined. This CDR3 has 14 residues. Trimming removed 5 bases at V and 5 bases at J, with 15 bases between. The germline CDR1 and CDR2 sequences are LNHDA and SQIVND (reference sequence). The CDR3 DNA reads as TGTGCCAGTAGTGCAGGACGGACTGCTTATGGCTACACCTTC. Protein: CASSAGRTAYGYTF.

The V and J genes are TRBV6-6 and TRBJ1-2, with D uncertain. Germline V lookup: CDR1 MNHNY, CDR2 SVGAGI (reference sequence). The length of the CDR3 is 14 residues. Trimming shortened V by 7 bases and J by 1 base, and 13 bases separated the two germline ends. The CDR3 loop reads CASTPGSGNYGYTF. CDR3 sequence (DNA): TGTGCCAGCACCCCCGGGAGCGGTAACTATGGCTACACCTTC.

The chain recombines TRBV5-4 with TRBJ2-1; 14 bases match TRBD2. The junction had 12 bases not matched to a gene; V was cut back by 4 bases and J by 9 bases. Germline V gene lookup returns CDR1 SGHNT and CDR2 YYREEE (reference sequence). There are 17 residues in the CDR3. The CDR3 region has the DNA TGTGCCAGCAGCAGTCAACCCGGGACTAGCGGGAGTGGTGAGCAGTTCTTC. It translates to CASSSQPGTSGSGEQFF.

The CDR3 reads CASSYRTGPNEKLFF. DNA of the CDR3: TGTGCCAGCAGCTATCGGACAGGCCCTAATGAAAAACTGTTTTTT. The chain couples TRBV5-6 to TRBJ1-4, with 7 positions matching TRBD1. Trimming took 3 bases from V and 3 from J; bases not matched to a gene: 5. CDR1 is SGHDT and CDR2 is YYEEEE in the germline V gene. The CDR3 contains 15 residues.

V is TRBV19 and J is TRBJ1-2; no clear D. The CDR3 runs to 18 residues. The V end lost 10 bases, the J end lost 1 base, and 28 bases lay between the germline ends. Germline V gives CDR1 LNHDA, CDR2 SQIVND (reference sequence). The CDR3 is CATMSWWAPEALNYGYTF. The DNA for the CDR3 is TGTGCCACCATGAGTTGGTGGGCACCCGAAGCCCTTAACTATGGCTACACCTTC.

The chain joins TRBV9 to TRBJ1-2; 10 nucleotides match TRBD1. This CDR3 comprises 12 residues. J gave up 3 bases and V 7 bases, and 0 bases lay outside the gene matches. The germline V gene encodes CDR1 SGDLS and CDR2 YYNGEE. The CDR3 coding sequence is TGTGCCAGCGGGACAGGGGACTATGGCTACACCTTC. Encoded protein: CASGTGDYGYTF. Full variable domain (rest looked up from reference TRBV9 and TRBJ1-2): DSGVTQTPKHLITATGQRVTLRCSPRSGDLSVYWYQQSLDQGLQFLIQYYNGEERAKGNILERFSAQQFPDLHSELNLSSLELGDSALYFCASGTGDYGYTFGSGTRLTVV.

The chain couples TRBV5-4 to TRBJ2-2; 14 nucleotides line up with TRBD2. Germline V lookup: CDR1 SGHNT, CDR2 YYREEE (reference sequence). V was clipped by 4 bases and J by 7 bases; unmatched bases: 6. The CDR3 has 16 residues. The CDR3 here is CASSMGLAGDIGELFF. CDR3 DNA: TGTGCCAGCAGCATGGGACTAGCGGGAGACATCGGGGAGCTGTTTTTT.

The rearrangement uses TRBV6-1 and TRBJ2-2; a possible D gene is TRBD2 (6 bases). V lost 3 bases, J lost 8 bases, and 10 bases lay in between. This CDR3 comprises 13 residues. Germline V gene sequence: CDR1 MNHNS, CDR2 SASEGT. The CDR3: CASSEEGFGELFF. Written as DNA, the CDR3 is TGTGCCAGCAGTGAGGAGGGGTTTGGGGAGCTGTTTTTT.

V and J are TRBV2 and TRBJ1-2; a weak D match, TRBD1 (5 bases). The V gene lost 7 bases and the J gene lost 14 bases, with 23 bases spanning the gap. CDR1 and CDR2 (germline): SNHLY, FYNNEI. The CDR3 has 13 amino acids. The CDR3 nucleotides are TGTGCCAGCACCGCGGGGACGTCACCCCGGAGGACCTTC. Residues: CASTAGTSPRRTF.

Points on this clone: A read error may produce the germline difference seen at one junction end. The chain recombines TRBV7-2 with TRBJ1-1; D gene ambiguous. CDR3 length: 15 residues. CDR1 is SGHTA and CDR2 is FQGNSA in the germline V gene. The DNA of the CDR3 is TGTGCCAGCAGAAGAAAGACCGGCCCGAGCGCTGAAGCTTCCTTT. It encodes CASRRKTGPSAEASF.

The chain employs TRBV6-5 and TRBJ1-3, with 8 bases lining up with TRBD1. The CDR3 runs 15 residues. Germline V CDR1 and CDR2: MNHEY, SVGAGI. V shed 6 bases, J shed 3 bases, and the junction held 7 bases outside the gene matches. For the CDR3, the DNA is TGTGCCAGCAGGGTAGACAGGGGCTATGGAAACACCATATATTTT. It codes for CASRVDRGYGNTIYF.

The chain links TRBV6-1 to TRBJ2-1; D call uncertain. The germline V gene encodes CDR1 MNHNS and CDR2 SASEGT. Trimming shortened V by 6 bases and J by 4 bases, and 16 bases separated the two germline ends. The CDR3 length is 15 residues. CDR3 in amino acids: CASREPGSLYNEQFF. CDR3 nucleotides: TGTGCCAGCAGAGAGCCGGGTTCTCTTTACAATGAGCAGTTCTTC.